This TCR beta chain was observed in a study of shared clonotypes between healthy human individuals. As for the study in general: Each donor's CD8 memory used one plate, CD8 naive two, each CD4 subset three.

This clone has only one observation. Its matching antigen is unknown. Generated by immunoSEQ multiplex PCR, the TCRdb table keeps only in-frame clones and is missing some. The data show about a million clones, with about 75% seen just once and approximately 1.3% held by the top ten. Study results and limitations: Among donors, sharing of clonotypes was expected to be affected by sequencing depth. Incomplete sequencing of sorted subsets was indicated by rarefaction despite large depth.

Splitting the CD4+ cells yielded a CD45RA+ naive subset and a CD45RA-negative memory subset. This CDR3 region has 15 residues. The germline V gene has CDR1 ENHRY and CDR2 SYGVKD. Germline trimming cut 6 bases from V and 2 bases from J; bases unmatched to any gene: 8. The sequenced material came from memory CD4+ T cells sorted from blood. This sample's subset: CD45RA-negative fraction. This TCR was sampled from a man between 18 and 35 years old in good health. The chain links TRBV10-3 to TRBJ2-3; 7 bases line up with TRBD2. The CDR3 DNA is TGTGCCATCAGCCAGAGCGGGGATAACACAGATACGCAGTATTTT. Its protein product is CAISQSGDNTDTQYF.